Listed below are T cell receptor beta chains from one sample, sequenced in a study of blood T cell repertoires in COVID-19. Sequencing was performed with immunoSEQ multiplex PCR; in TCRdb, only in-frame clones are kept and a portion is missing. The sample includes tens of thousands of clones, 85% seen only once; the top ten take 2.5% to 3%. The sample consisted of peripheral blood. The receptors were gathered from a man older than 75 with acute or convalescent COVID-19. CDR3s include the opening cysteine and the closing phenylalanine or tryptophan. The D gene is left open where the match is weak. Clone size is shown for a subset of rows, as once, few, many or a class of expanded clone.

CDR3 DNA: TGTGCCAGTAGTAGGCGGGGGGTCGTGATCGATGAGCAGTTCTTC
CDR3 protein: CASSRRGVVIDEQFF
D gene: TRBD2
clone size: .
J gene: TRBJ2-1
V gene: TRBV19

CDR3 DNA: TGTGCCAGCAGTTTAGCGGGCAGGGCGGGATACACCTTC
CDR3 protein: CASSLAGRAGYTF
D gene: .
clone size: .
J gene: TRBJ1-2
V gene: TRBV12-3/TRBV12-4

CDR3 DNA: TGCGCCAGCAGCCAAGATCGGCCTATCGGGGATCAGCCCCAGCATTTT
CDR3 protein: CASSQDRPIGDQPQHF
D gene: .
clone size: .
J gene: TRBJ1-5
V gene: TRBV4-1

CDR3 DNA: TGTGCCAGCAACGACTGGGGGAGGGACACAGATACGCAGTATTTT
CDR3 protein: CASNDWGRDTDTQYF
D gene: TRBD2
clone size: .
J gene: TRBJ2-3
V gene: TRBV7-9

CDR3 DNA: TGTGCCTGGAGTGGGCTAGCGACCCGCACAGATACGCAGTATTTT
CDR3 protein: CAWSGLATRTDTQYF
D gene: .
clone size: .
J gene: TRBJ2-3
V gene: TRBV30

CDR3 DNA: TGTGCCAGCAGTGAAGCTTGGCGGGAGAAGGGGTACTACGAGCAGTACTTC
CDR3 protein: CASSEAWREKGYYEQYF
D gene: TRBD2
clone size: .
J gene: TRBJ2-7
V gene: TRBV2

CDR3 DNA: TGCGCCAGCGGACGCGGCGGGGAATCCTATGGCTACACCTTC
CDR3 protein: CASGRGGESYGYTF
D gene: .
clone size: .
J gene: TRBJ1-2
V gene: TRBV5-1

CDR3 DNA: TGTGCCTGGAGTGTATTTTTAGATTACGAGCAGTACTTC
CDR3 protein: CAWSVFLDYEQYF
D gene: .
clone size: .
J gene: TRBJ2-7
V gene: TRBV30

CDR3 DNA: TGTGCCAGCAGCCACAGGGCCGGGGAGCTGTTTTTT
CDR3 protein: CASSHRAGELFF
D gene: .
clone size: .
J gene: TRBJ2-2
V gene: TRBV7-8

CDR3 DNA: TGTGCCAGCAGCTTAGCCTCAGGGAGGTCTAATGAAAAACTGTTTTTT
CDR3 protein: CASSLASGRSNEKLFF
D gene: .
clone size: .
J gene: TRBJ1-4
V gene: TRBV7-8

CDR3 DNA: TGTGCCAGCAGCTTAGTAGCGGGAGGTGTAGATACGCAGTATTTT
CDR3 protein: CASSLVAGGVDTQYF
D gene: TRBD2
clone size: .
J gene: TRBJ2-3
V gene: TRBV7-8

CDR3 DNA: TGTGCCAGTAGTATGCAGGGGCAAGGCAATCAGCCCCAGCATTTT
CDR3 protein: CASSMQGQGNQPQHF
D gene: .
clone size: .
J gene: TRBJ1-5
V gene: TRBV19

CDR3 DNA: TGTGCCAGTAATGGACAGGGACGGAACACTGAAGCTTTCTTT
CDR3 protein: CASNGQGRNTEAFF
D gene: TRBD1
clone size: .
J gene: TRBJ1-1
V gene: TRBV19

CDR3 DNA: TGTGCCAGCACATGGGACAACCGATATAGCAATCAGCCCCAGCATTTT
CDR3 protein: CASTWDNRYSNQPQHF
D gene: .
clone size: .
J gene: TRBJ1-5
V gene: TRBV2

CDR3 DNA: TGTGCCAGCTGGATGACTAGCGGGAGCTCCTACGAGCAGTACTTC
CDR3 protein: CASWMTSGSSYEQYF
D gene: .
clone size: .
J gene: TRBJ2-7
V gene: TRBV21-1

CDR3 DNA: TGCAGTGCTAGTAGACCGGGACTAGTTGCTAATGAGCAGTTCTTC
CDR3 protein: CSASRPGLVANEQFF
D gene: TRBD2
clone size: .
J gene: TRBJ2-1
V gene: TRBV20-1

CDR3 DNA: TGTGCCAGCAGTTACTCGATCAGGCGTGGCACAGATACGCAGTATTTT
CDR3 protein: CASSYSIRRGTDTQYF
D gene: .
clone size: .
J gene: TRBJ2-3
V gene: TRBV6-5

CDR3 DNA: TGTGCCAGCAGCCCTACCAACAGGGGCAGGGGGCCTGAAGCTTTCTTT
CDR3 protein: CASSPTNRGRGPEAFF
D gene: TRBD1
clone size: few
J gene: TRBJ1-1
V gene: TRBV5-6

CDR3 DNA: TGCGCCAGCAGCTCGGGCGGGGCAGCTAACTATGGCTACACCTTC
CDR3 protein: CASSSGGAANYGYTF
D gene: .
clone size: .
J gene: TRBJ1-2
V gene: TRBV5-1

CDR3 DNA: TGTGCCAGCAGTCGGACTAGTCGGCGCCAAGAGACCCAGTACTTC
CDR3 protein: CASSRTSRRQETQYF
D gene: TRBD2
clone size: few
J gene: TRBJ2-5
V gene: TRBV2

CDR3 DNA: TGCGCCAGCAGCGATACAGGGGTCTTTACCGGGGAGCTGTTTTTT
CDR3 protein: CASSDTGVFTGELFF
D gene: TRBD1
clone size: once
J gene: TRBJ2-2
V gene: TRBV10-2

CDR3 DNA: TGTGCCTGGAGTACCCGGGACAGGGGGCGGTTTTCACCCCTCCACTTT
CDR3 protein: CAWSTRDRGRFSPLHF
D gene: TRBD1
clone size: .
J gene: TRBJ1-6
V gene: TRBV30

CDR3 DNA: TGTGCCAGCAGTGACAGGGGGCCCGAAAAACTGTTTTTT
CDR3 protein: CASSDRGPEKLFF
D gene: TRBD1
clone size: .
J gene: TRBJ1-4
V gene: TRBV2

CDR3 DNA: TGTGCCAGCAGTTACTCGGGCAGGGATACGCAGTATTTT
CDR3 protein: CASSYSGRDTQYF
D gene: .
clone size: .
J gene: TRBJ2-3
V gene: TRBV6-5

CDR3 DNA: TGTGCTAGTGGTTTGGTCCCGGGACAGGCAGGAAACACCATATATTTT
CDR3 protein: CASGLVPGQAGNTIYF
D gene: TRBD1
clone size: .
J gene: TRBJ1-3
V gene: TRBV12-5

CDR3 DNA: TGTGCCACCAGTGATCCCGGACAGAAACCTCGTGGCTACACCTTC
CDR3 protein: CATSDPGQKPRGYTF
D gene: .
clone size: .
J gene: TRBJ1-2
V gene: TRBV24-1

CDR3 DNA: TGTGCCAGCAGTGATCAGGGGGCGCTTACCGGGGAGCTGTTTTTT
CDR3 protein: CASSDQGALTGELFF
D gene: TRBD1
clone size: .
J gene: TRBJ2-2
V gene: TRBV2

CDR3 DNA: TGTGCCAGCAGCCCTAGGGCCCGACAGGGTGGACAAGAGACCCAGTACTTC
CDR3 protein: CASSPRARQGGQETQYF
D gene: TRBD1
clone size: .
J gene: TRBJ2-5
V gene: TRBV11-3

CDR3 DNA: TGTGCCAGCAGCCTTACAACCTACGAGCAGTACTTC
CDR3 protein: CASSLTTYEQYF
D gene: .
clone size: .
J gene: TRBJ2-7
V gene: TRBV7-9